This T cell receptor beta chain was sequenced during a study of T cell repertoires in cytomegalovirus infection. Study-wide context: Public TCR beta signatures indicated both CMV infection and matching HLA type. Study observations and caveats: The response measured ex vivo was dominated by TCR beta clonotypes (HLA-C-restricted and CMV-specific). The study identified carriers of CMV plus the relevant HLA from cumulative public TCR beta family frequency.

Germline V gene data show CDR1 as SGHTA and CDR2 as FQGTGA. Trimming removed 2 bases at V and 1 base at J, with 5 bases between. This CDR3 spans 14 amino acids. TCRdb analysed the reads with MiXCR anew, one entry per CDR3 protein. The sample includes more than 400,000 distinct CDR3 sequences, around 27% seen only once; the top ten take about 13%. This clonotype showed up just a few times. The antigen remains unidentified. This chain links TRBV7-3 with TRBJ2-2; the D is unclear. The source material was PBMCs. This TCR was recovered from a human donor in good health (CMV status not recorded). Some clones in this sample may be carry-over from other donors' samples. The CDR3 sequence is CASSLYRNTGELFF. The CDR3 DNA follows: TGTGCCAGCAGCTTATACAGGAACACCGGGGAGCTGTTTTTT.